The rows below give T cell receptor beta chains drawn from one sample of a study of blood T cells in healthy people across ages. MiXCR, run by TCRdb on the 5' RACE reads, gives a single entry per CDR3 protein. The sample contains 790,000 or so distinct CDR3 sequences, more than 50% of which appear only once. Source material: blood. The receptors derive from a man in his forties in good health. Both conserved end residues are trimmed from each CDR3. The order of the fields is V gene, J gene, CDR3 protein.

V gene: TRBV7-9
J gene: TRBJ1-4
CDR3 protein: ASSLGDRNEKLF

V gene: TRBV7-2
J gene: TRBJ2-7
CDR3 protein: ASSSSMTSYEQY

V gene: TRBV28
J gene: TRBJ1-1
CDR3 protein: ASSSSTVRNTEAF

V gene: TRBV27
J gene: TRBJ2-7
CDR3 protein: ASSPPGTVFYEQY

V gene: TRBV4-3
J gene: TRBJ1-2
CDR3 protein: ASSQDAGGKGYT

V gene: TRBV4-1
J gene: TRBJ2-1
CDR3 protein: ASSQERTAYNEQF

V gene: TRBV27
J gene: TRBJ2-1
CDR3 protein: ASSSREAGNEQF

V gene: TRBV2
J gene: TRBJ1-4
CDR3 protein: ASSATGGIEKLF

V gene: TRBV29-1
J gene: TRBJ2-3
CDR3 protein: SVGGQVSTDTQY

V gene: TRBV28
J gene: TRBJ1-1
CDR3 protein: ASIFKGTEAF

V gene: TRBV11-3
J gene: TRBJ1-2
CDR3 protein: ASSSPPGQAPGYT

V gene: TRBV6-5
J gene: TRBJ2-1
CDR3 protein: ASSLAEHYNEQF

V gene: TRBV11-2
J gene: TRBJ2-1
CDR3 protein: ASSLGRPPSYNEQF

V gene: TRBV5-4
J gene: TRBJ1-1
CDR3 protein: ASSLVRQTNTEAF

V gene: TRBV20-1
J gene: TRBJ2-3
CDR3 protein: SAAVAGASTDTQY

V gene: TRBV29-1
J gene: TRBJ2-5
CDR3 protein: SVEKGGGRETQY

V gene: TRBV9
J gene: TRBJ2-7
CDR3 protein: ASSVDGGSYEQY

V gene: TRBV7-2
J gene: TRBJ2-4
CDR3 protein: ASSSTNIQY

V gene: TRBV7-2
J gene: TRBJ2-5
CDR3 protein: ASSPGSDIAQY

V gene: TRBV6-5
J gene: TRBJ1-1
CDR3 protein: ASSVNIGPNEAF

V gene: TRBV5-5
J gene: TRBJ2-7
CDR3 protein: ASRPVGPSSYEQY

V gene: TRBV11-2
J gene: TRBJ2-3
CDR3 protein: ASSGQEGSTDTQY

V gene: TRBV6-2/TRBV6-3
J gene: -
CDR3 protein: ASKWDPGSYEQY

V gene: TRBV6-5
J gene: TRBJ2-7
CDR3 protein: ASTQTGISYEQY

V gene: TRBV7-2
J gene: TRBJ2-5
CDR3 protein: ASSLVLASRQETQY

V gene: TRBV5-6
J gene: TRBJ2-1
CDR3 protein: ASRDPGVAEQF

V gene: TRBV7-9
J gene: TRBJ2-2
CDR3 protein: ASSNSLAAGELF

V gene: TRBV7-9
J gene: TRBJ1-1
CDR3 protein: ASSLSLATEAF

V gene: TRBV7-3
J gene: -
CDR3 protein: ASSLVASAEQY